Below, 9 T cell receptor beta chains from the same sample are listed, as sequenced in a study of T-cell memory formation after mild COVID-19. TCRdb called the 5' RACE reads again in MiXCR, with one record for every CDR3 protein. This table has hundreds of thousands of distinct CDR3 sequences, approximately 15% appearing once. Sequenced: PBMCs or a T cell subset sorted from them (not recorded which). These receptors originate from a man between 18 and 35 years old who had mild COVID-19 (a few samples of this study predate the infection). Cell type and time point are not known.

V and J are TRBV9 and TRBJ2-7; D call uncertain. Germline V gene data show CDR1 as SGDLS and CDR2 as YYNGEE. Trimming cost V 0 bases and J 2 bases, with 9 bases left between them. This CDR3 region has 14 residues. The chain's CDR3 is CASSVAHLPYEQYF. CDR3 nucleotides: TGTGCCAGCAGCGTAGCTCACTTACCCTACGAGCAGTACTTC. Full variable domain (remainder filled in from reference TRBV9 and TRBJ2-7): DSGVTQTPKHLITATGQRVTLRCSPRSGDLSVYWYQQSLDQGLQFLIQYYNGEERAKGNILERFSAQQFPDLHSELNLSSLELGDSALYFCASSVAHLPYEQYFGPGTRLTVT.

The chain has TRBV6-1 and TRBJ1-1; D is ambiguous. CDR3 length: 14 residues. The germline gives CDR1 MNHNS, CDR2 SASEGT. Trimming left V 4 bases short and J 2 bases short, with 11 bases between. CDR3 bases: TGTGCCAGCAGTGCGGACCTTCTAAACACTGAAGCTTTCTTT. It is translated as CASSADLLNTEAFF.

As regards this clonotype: The junction departs from the called germline gene at one end, perhaps through a read error. The CDR3 loop is CASSPPGRAYNEQFF. In DNA, the CDR3 is TGTGCTAGCAGCCCCCCAGGGCGCGCCTACAATGAGCAGTTCTTC. The chain uses TRBV7-7 and TRBJ2-1; maybe TRBD1 (5 bases). The CDR3 consists of 15 residues. Germline V gene data show CDR1 as SSHAT and CDR2 as FNYEAQ (reference sequence).

This chain joins TRBV5-8 and TRBJ2-5, with D possibly being TRBD2 (5 bases). CDR1 SGHTS and CDR2 YDEGEE come from the germline V gene. The CDR3 spans 12 residues. Trimming cost V 10 bases and J 2 bases, with 12 bases left between them. CDR3 nucleotides: TGTGCCTCAACTAGGACTCAAGAGACCCAGTACTTC. Residues: CASTRTQETQYF.

This clonotype showed up just a few times. The rearrangement uses TRBV20-1 and TRBJ1-1; TRBD1 matches at 8 bases. This CDR3 has 14 residues. CDR1 and CDR2 from the germline V gene are DFQATT and SNEGSKA (reference sequence). After removal of 2 bases from V and 1 base from J, the junction contained 3 bases not matched to a gene. CDR3 nucleotide sequence: TGCAGTGCTAGACGACAGGGGACGAACACTGAAGCTTTCTTT. This sequence encodes CSARRQGTNTEAFF.

This clonotype was picked up a small number of times. V usage is TRBV7-3 and J usage is TRBJ2-1; D not resolved. CDR3 length: 13 residues. The germline gives CDR1 SGHTA, CDR2 FQGTGA. Trimming took off 1 base at V and 9 bases at J, with 10 bases between the two ends. This chain's CDR3 is CASSLNFKAEQFF. The CDR3 region has the DNA TGTGCCAGCAGCTTAAATTTTAAGGCTGAGCAGTTCTTC.

This clonotype was picked up many times. The chain employs TRBV28 and TRBJ2-5; the D is unclear. CDR1 is MDHEN, CDR2 SYDVKM, per germline. V was pared by 2 bases and J by 2 bases, with 3 bases between. This CDR3 is built from 12 residues. The CDR3 here is CASSLRQETQYF. Here the CDR3 DNA reads TGTGCCAGCAGTTTAAGACAAGAGACCCAGTACTTC.

This sequence joins TRBV29-1 and TRBJ2-5; TRBD1 matches 7 bases. From germline, CDR1 is SQVTM and CDR2 ANQGSEA. The CDR3 covers 14 residues. Germline trimming cut 7 bases from V and 4 bases from J; bases unmatched to any gene: 12. As DNA, the CDR3 is TGCAGCGCCTACCGACAGGGAAGTCCAGAGACCCAGTACTTC. Translation: CSAYRQGSPETQYF.

This clonotype was observed a handful of times. The V call is TRBV6-2 or TRBV6-3, the J call TRBJ1-5; TRBD1 might be the D (5 bases). In germline, CDR1 is MNHEY, CDR2 SVGEGT. The CDR3 spans 16 residues. V lost 10 bases and J 3 bases, leaving 22 bases between the germline ends. The CDR3 loop is CATSRDFDPHNQPQHF. The CDR3, as DNA: TGTGCCACCAGCCGGGACTTCGACCCCCACAATCAGCCCCAGCATTTT.